One and the same sample provided the 18 T cell receptor beta chains below, sequenced in a study of T cells in Graves' hyperthyroidism and ophthalmopathy. From RNA transcripts, TCR beta CDR3 regions were amplified. TCR CDR3 regions were first amplified by RT-PCR with HTBI primers. TCRdb re-analysed the multiplex PCR reads in MiXCR, keeping a single row per CDR3 protein. Of approximately 740,000 distinct CDR3 sequences listed, around 15% are singletons. The sample was blood. Source of these receptors: a woman aged 18 to 35 with Graves' hyperthyroidism.

The chain employs TRBV20-1 and TRBJ1-6; TRBD1 aligns across 8 bases. The CDR3 covers 14 residues. Germline values: CDR1 DFQATT, CDR2 SNEGSKA (reference sequence). The V segment lost 3 bases and the J segment 7 bases; nucleotides outside the gene matches: 5. The CDR3 sequence: CSASINRGNSPLHF. Written as DNA, the CDR3 is TGCAGTGCTAGTATAAACAGGGGGAATTCACCCCTCCACTTT.

Points on this clonotype: A much larger clone is a single base away; this may be a read error. CDR3 nucleotide sequence: TGTGGCTGGAGTGTACTAAGGACTAGCAATGAGCAGTTCTTC. This encodes CGWSVLRTSNEQFF. The gene calls are TRBV30 and TRBJ2-1, with 7 bases that match TRBD2. The CDR3 contains 14 residues. Germline CDR1 reads GTSNPN; CDR2 reads SVGIG (reference sequence). Complete variable domain (other parts from reference TRBV30 and TRBJ2-1): SQTIHQWPATLVQPVGSPLSLECTVEGTSNPNLYWYRQAAGRGLQLLFYSVGIGQISSEVPQNLSASRPQDRQFILSSKKLLLSDSGFYLCGWSVLRTSNEQFFGPGTRLTVL.

The rearrangement uses TRBV29-1 and TRBJ2-5; D perhaps matches TRBD2 (6 bases). Deletions cut 6 bases from V and 4 bases from J, with 15 bases between. Germline CDR1 reads SQVTM; CDR2 reads ANQGSEA. This CDR3 is 13 amino acids long. In nucleotides, the CDR3 is TGCAGCGTCCGGTCGGGGGTTTTAGAGACCCAGTACTTC. This gives the protein CSVRSGVLETQYF.

The V and J genes are TRBV28 and TRBJ2-2, with TRBD1 matching over 9 bases. V trimming: 4 bases; J trimming: 6 bases; junction bases outside the gene matches: 12. From germline, CDR1 is MDHEN and CDR2 SYDVKM. The CDR3 length is 17 residues. CDR3 bases: TGTGCCAGCAGTTCAATGCCGGGACAGGGTATTCCCGGGGAGCTGTTTTTT. It is translated as CASSSMPGQGIPGELFF.

This clonotype was detected a few times. The chain links TRBV9 to TRBJ2-3; D is possibly TRBD1 (7 bases). The CDR3 is 16 residues long. Trimming shortened V by 0 bases and J by 1 base, and 12 bases separated the two germline ends. Looked up from germline, CDR1 is SGDLS and CDR2 is YYNGEE. The DNA for the CDR3 is TGTGCCAGCAGCGTAGACGGCAGGGGGGGCACAGATACGCAGTATTTT. Translation: CASSVDGRGGTDTQYF.

This clonotype was detected only a few times. V and J are TRBV14 and TRBJ1-1, with D unclear. This CDR3 has 15 amino acids. Trimming pared 3 bases from V and 3 bases from J, leaving 14 bases between. Germline CDR1 and CDR2: SGHDN and FVKESK. CDR3 sequence (DNA): TGTGCCAGCAGCCATGGACCCGGGGAATACACTGAAGCTTTCTTT. Its protein is CASSHGPGEYTEAFF.

J is TRBJ2-1 and V is TRBV7-3, with D possibly TRBD1 on 6 matching bases. Germline V gives CDR1 SGHTA, CDR2 FQGTGA. V gave up 5 bases and J gave up 8 bases, with 19 bases separating them. The CDR3 is made up of 15 amino acids. CDR3 region: CASSPHGQIIDEQFF. CDR3 bases: TGTGCCAGCAGCCCCCACGGACAGATCATCGATGAGCAGTTCTTC. Full variable domain (outside the CDR3, taken from reference TRBV7-3 and TRBJ2-1): GAGVSQTPSNKVTEKGKYVELRCDPISGHTALYWYRQSLGQGPEFLIYFQGTGAADDSGLPNDRFFAVRPEGSVSTLKIQRTERGDSAVYLCASSPHGQIIDEQFFGPGTRLTVL.

This clonotype was picked up many times. The rearrangement links TRBV28 to TRBJ2-7, with D uncertain. The germline V gene has CDR1 MDHEN and CDR2 SYDVKM. Trimming stripped 7 bases from V and 1 base from J, with 14 bases between. This CDR3 comprises 14 residues. The CDR3 nucleotides are TGTGCCAGCAATACTCTGGTCGGGTCCTACGAGCAGTACTTC. Its translation is CASNTLVGSYEQYF.

This clonotype was seen at least ten times. The genes are TRBV20-1 and TRBJ2-1, with D possibly TRBD2 on 6 matching bases. The V and J ends lost 3 bases and 5 bases respectively, with 17 bases between them. Germline lookup yields CDR1 DFQATT and CDR2 SNEGSKA (reference sequence). This CDR3 contains 15 residues. The CDR3 DNA is TGCAGTGCTAGCGGGGGTAGCGGATTACACAATGAGCAGTTCTTC. Protein product: CSASGGSGLHNEQFF.

This chain uses TRBV20-1 with TRBJ2-1, with TRBD2 matching over 9 bases. Trimming at V came to 1 base and at J to 3 bases, leaving 10 bases not matched to a gene. The CDR3 runs to 17 residues. Germline values: CDR1 DFQATT, CDR2 SNEGSKA (reference sequence). The CDR3 nucleotides are TGCAGTGCTAGAGGCCTTAGCGGGAGACAATACTACAATGAGCAGTTCTTC. Amino acid sequence: CSARGLSGRQYYNEQFF.

Details on this clonotype: The missing conserved phenylalanine or tryptophan at the end of this CDR3 makes a read error likely. This chain joins TRBV7-9 and TRBJ1-2; D gene uncertain. With 0 bases removed from V and 7 bases from J, the gap between germline ends came to 15 bases. Looked up from germline, CDR1 is SEHNR and CDR2 is FQNEAQ (reference sequence). This CDR3 region has 15 residues. The CDR3 spells CASSLAQAFKRGYTL. In nucleotides, the CDR3 is TGTGCCAGCAGCTTAGCGCAGGCCTTTAAGCGTGGCTACACCCTC.

J is TRBJ2-6 and V is TRBV12-3 or TRBV12-4; the D is unclear. The CDR3 covers 16 residues. Trimming stripped 3 bases from V and 0 bases from J, with 9 bases between. This CDR3 is CASSFARISGANVLTF. The DNA of the CDR3 is TGTGCCAGCAGTTTTGCCAGGATCTCTGGGGCCAACGTCCTGACTTTC.

This clonotype was detected only a few times. V and J are TRBV5-6 and TRBJ1-1, with 9 bases identical to TRBD1. CDR3 length: 14 amino acids. The J segment lost 5 bases and the V segment lost 4 bases, leaving 6 bases of the junction unmatched. From germline, CDR1 is SGHDT and CDR2 YYEEEE. CDR3 region: CASSAGQGTTEAFF. CDR3 in DNA: TGTGCCAGCAGCGCGGGACAGGGAACGACTGAAGCTTTCTTT. Complete variable domain (other parts from reference TRBV5-6 and TRBJ1-1): DAGVTQSPTHLIKTRGQQVTLRCSPKSGHDTVSWYQQALGQGPQFIFQYYEEEERQRGNFPDRFSGHQFPNYSSELNVNALLLGDSALYLCASSAGQGTTEAFFGQGTRLTVV.

This clonotype has a count of ten or more. The J gene is TRBJ2-1, the V gene TRBV29-1; 9 bases align to TRBD2. CDR1 is SQVTM, CDR2 ANQGSEA, per germline. V gave up 4 bases and J gave up 9 bases; unmatched junction bases: 7. The CDR3 is 13 amino acids. The CDR3 coding sequence is TGCAGCGTTGGAATAGCGGGAGTATTTGAGCAGTTCTTC. This translates into CSVGIAGVFEQFF.

In its sample, this clonotype was seen many times. V and J are TRBV11-2 and TRBJ1-1; D is possibly TRBD1 (6 bases). Looked up from germline, CDR1 is SGHAT and CDR2 is FQNNGV. This CDR3 is built from 15 residues. V dropped 5 bases and J dropped 0 bases, with 13 bases sitting between them. In DNA, the CDR3 is TGTGCCAGCAGCCCACCGGGACACTTGAACACTGAAGCTTTCTTT. Protein product: CASSPPGHLNTEAFF.

V and J are TRBV11-2 and TRBJ1-6; D may be TRBD1 (6 bases). This CDR3 has 17 residues. Trimming removed 4 bases from V and 5 bases from J, with 18 bases in between. Germline V gene sequence: CDR1 SGHAT, CDR2 FQNNGV. The CDR3 DNA sequence: TGTGCCAGCAGCTCCTTAAGTCTCGGACAGAATAATTCACCCCTCCACTTT. This translates into CASSSLSLGQNNSPLHF.

This clonotype was seen a handful of times. V gene TRBV19 combines with J gene TRBJ2-7, with D possibly being TRBD2 (6 bases). Germline V gene sequence: CDR1 LNHDA, CDR2 SQIVND (reference sequence). V was cut by 3 bases and J by 0 bases, with 9 bases left in between. The CDR3 is made up of 14 amino acids. Written as DNA, the CDR3 is TGTGCCAGTAGTATTGGGGGGTTCTCCTACGAGCAGTACTTC. Protein product: CASSIGGFSYEQYF.

This clonotype was counted ten times or more. V is TRBV7-6 and J is TRBJ2-3; 9 bases line up with TRBD1. Germline V gene lookup returns CDR1 SGHVS and CDR2 FNYEAQ. The CDR3 loop spans 20 amino acids. Germline trimming cut 3 bases from V and 0 bases from J; bases unmatched to any gene: 16. CDR3 amino acids: CASSFPGQGTPGASTDTQYF. Here the CDR3 DNA reads TGTGCCAGCAGCTTTCCGGGACAGGGAACGCCTGGAGCTAGCACAGATACGCAGTATTTT.